Each of the 21 T cell receptor beta chains below was sequenced from the same sample in a study of response to subunit inactivated influenza vaccine. One entry per CDR3 protein results from TCRdb running MiXCR on the RT-PCR reads. The table includes under 550,000 distinct CDR3 sequences, 7.6% detected once. The sequenced sample was PBMCs from blood, obtained less than 30 months after vaccination. All receptors come from a man aged 50 to 75 who received an inactivated influenza vaccine.

This clonotype was recorded at least ten times. As DNA, the CDR3 is TGCGCCAGCAGCCAAGATGACAGGGGGCTTGGGGATGAGCAGTTCTTC. It yields the protein CASSQDDRGLGDEQFF. The chain recombines TRBV4-3 with TRBJ2-1; TRBD1 aligns across 10 bases. Germline trimming cut 0 bases from V and 8 bases from J; bases unmatched to any gene: 7. The CDR3 length is 16 residues. Germline V gene lookup returns CDR1 LGHNA and CDR2 YSLEER.

V gene TRBV18 combines with J gene TRBJ2-3; 13 nucleotides align to TRBD2. Germline lookup yields CDR1 KGHSH and CDR2 LQKENI. This CDR3 contains 17 residues. The V gene end was trimmed by 3 bases and the J gene end by 4 bases; junction bases not matched to a gene: 7. CDR3 bases: TGTGCCAGCTCACCCAACCCAGGACTAGCGGGAGCAGATACGCAGTATTTT. This codes for CASSPNPGLAGADTQYF.

The sample holds a few counts of this clonotype. V gene TRBV6-5 combines with J gene TRBJ2-3; D may be TRBD1 or TRBD2 (6 bases each). CDR3 size: 16 residues. Trimming removed 0 bases from V and 0 bases from J, with 10 bases in between. Germline CDR1 and CDR2: MNHEY and SVGAGI. CDR3 coding DNA: TGTGCCAGCAGTTACTCTTGGGGGGCAAGCACAGATACGCAGTATTTT. Protein product: CASSYSWGASTDTQYF.

This clonotype was seen at least ten times. The gene calls are TRBV7-2 and TRBJ2-1, with a possible D match to TRBD1 (6 bases). Trimming removed 1 base at V and 15 bases at J, with 16 bases between. The CDR3 is 13 amino acids. Germline assignment: CDR1 SGHTA and CDR2 FQGNSA. CDR3 bases: TGTGCCAGCAGCTTAGGGTTCACAGGGAACCCGTTCTTC. It specifies CASSLGFTGNPFF. Complete variable domain (other parts from reference TRBV7-2 and TRBJ2-1): GAGVSQSPSNKVTEKGKDVELRCDPISGHTALYWYRQSLGQGLEFLIYFQGNSAPDKSGLPSDRFSAERTGGSVSTLTIQRTQQEDSAVYLCASSLGFTGNPFFGPGTRLTVL.

There are many counts of this clonotype. The chain uses TRBV7-9 and TRBJ2-7; TRBD2 matches 8 bases. V dropped 5 bases and J dropped 4; count of bases not matched to a gene: 13. The CDR3 has 16 residues. Germline V CDR1 and CDR2: SEHNR, FQNEAQ (reference sequence). The CDR3 reads CASSPPFGRDLYEQYF. The CDR3 DNA sequence: TGTGCCAGCAGCCCGCCGTTCGGGAGGGATCTTTACGAGCAGTACTTC. The full variable domain, with the rest looked up from reference TRBV7-9 and TRBJ2-7, is DTGVSQNPRHKITKRGQNVTFRCDPISEHNRLYWYRQTLGQGPEFLTYFQNEAQLEKSRLLSDRFSAERPKGSFSTLEIQRTEQGDSAMYLCASSPPFGRDLYEQYFGPGTRLTVT.

The chain is built from TRBV20-1 and TRBJ2-1, with unresolved D. This CDR3 spans 13 amino acids. Germline V gene data show CDR1 as DFQATT and CDR2 as SNEGSKA (reference sequence). The ends were cut back, 3 bases at V and 2 bases at J, with 8 bases in the middle. The CDR3 is CSASGHTYNEQFF. The CDR3 DNA follows: TGCAGTGCTAGCGGTCATACCTACAATGAGCAGTTCTTC.

The sample holds a few counts of this clonotype. The gene calls are TRBV6-2 or TRBV6-3 and TRBJ1-1; a possible D gene is TRBD1 (6 bases). Between the trimmed V and J ends, which lost 6 bases and 6 bases, there was a span of 14 bases. The CDR3 sequence is 13 residues long. Germline loops: CDR1 MNHEY, CDR2 SVGEGT. For the CDR3, the DNA is TGTGCCAGCAGCTTTAATGGGGGCTCTGAAGCTTTCTTT. It yields the protein CASSFNGGSEAFF.

There are many counts of this clonotype. The rearrangement uses TRBV29-1 and TRBJ2-1, with TRBD1 identical over 7 bases. J lost 4 bases, V lost 6 bases, and 15 bases had no gene match. CDR1 and CDR2 from the germline V gene are SQVTM and ANQGSEA. The CDR3 runs 16 residues. CDR3 sequence (DNA): TGCAGCGTAGCACTTCTCGAGGGGGCCAATTACAATGAGCAGTTCTTC. It yields the protein CSVALLEGANYNEQFF.

There are a few counts of this clonotype. This chain joins TRBV5-1 and TRBJ2-5, with D possibly being TRBD1 (7 bases). Germline V CDR1 and CDR2: SGHRS, YFSETQ. The CDR3 is 14 amino acids. Deletions cut 3 bases from V and 5 bases from J, with 14 bases between. In DNA form, the CDR3 reads TGCGCCAGCAGCTCCCCCTCAGGGGGGGAGACCCAGTACTTC. Protein: CASSSPSGGETQYF. Looking up the rest from reference TRBV5-1 and TRBJ2-5 gives the full variable domain: KAGVTQTPRYLIKTRGQQVTLSCSPISGHRSVSWYQQTPGQGLQFLFEYFSETQRNKGNFPGRFSGRQFSNSRSEMNVSTLELGDSALYLCASSSPSGGETQYFGPGTRLLVL.

The chain carries TRBV4-1 and TRBJ1-2; 11 nucleotides align to TRBD1. Germline-derived CDR1 and CDR2 are MGHRA and YSYEKL. The trim removed 4 bases at V and 7 bases at J, leaving 8 bases unmatched. The CDR3 spans 15 residues. The CDR3 DNA sequence: TGCGCCAGCAGCCCAGCCGGACAGGGGGCGCGTGGCTACACCTTC. This codes for CASSPAGQGARGYTF.

A note on this clonotype: One junction end does not reproduce the germline sequence, and a read error may be involved. The rearrangement uses TRBV10-3 and TRBJ2-7, with D unclear. Per the germline V gene, CDR1 is ENHRY and CDR2 is SYGVKD. CDR3 size: 14 residues. CDR3 nucleotide sequence: TGTGCCATCAGTGAATCCAGCCGCTCCTACGAGCAGTGCTTC. Protein product: CAISESSRSYEQCF.

The gene calls are TRBV12-3 or TRBV12-4 and TRBJ2-1; 12 nucleotides line up with TRBD2. This CDR3 contains 18 residues. Germline trimming cut 3 bases from V and 7 bases from J; bases unmatched to any gene: 13. The CDR3 is CASSFYRTSGTRGNEQFF. DNA for the CDR3: TGTGCCAGCAGTTTCTACCGGACTAGCGGGACTAGAGGAAATGAGCAGTTCTTC.

This chain connects TRBV20-1 to TRBJ2-3; 10 nucleotides line up with TRBD2. Germline CDR1 is DFQATT and CDR2 is SNEGSKA (reference sequence). The CDR3 spans 17 residues. Losses at the gene ends were 6 bases for V and 0 bases for J; bases not matched to a gene: 12. Written as DNA, the CDR3 is TGCAGTGCCCTCCGACCCATAGCGGGAGGTAGCACAGATACGCAGTATTTT. Its translation is CSALRPIAGGSTDTQYF.

The sample holds a few counts of this clonotype. The chain joins TRBV11-1 to TRBJ2-7, with 9 bases identical to TRBD1. Germline trimming cut 5 bases from V and 2 bases from J; bases unmatched to any gene: 4. The CDR3 runs to 14 residues. The germline gives CDR1 SGHAT, CDR2 FQDESV (reference sequence). DNA of the CDR3: TGTGCCAGCAGCCACTGGGACAGGGCCTACGAGCAGTACTTC. Translation: CASSHWDRAYEQYF.

At least ten counts were recorded for this clonotype. The chain couples TRBV21-1 to TRBJ2-5; the table names TRBD2, a call not compared with the DNA. TRBV21-1 is termed a pseudogene. The CDR3 consists of 18 residues. As DNA, the CDR3 is TGTGCCAGCAGCCCCAAAAAAGAGTCAGGAGGGTTTCAAGAGACCCAGTACTTC. The encoded protein is CASSPKKESGGFQETQYF.

V is TRBV20-1 and J is TRBJ1-1; D possibly corresponds to TRBD1 (6 bases). The germline CDR1 and CDR2 sequences are DFQATT and SNEGSKA (reference sequence). The length of the CDR3 is 13 residues. V was trimmed by 5 bases and J by 7 bases, leaving 17 bases between them. The chain's CDR3 is CSAARGGGVEAFF. CDR3 coding DNA: TGCAGTGCTGCCCGCGGAGGGGGGGTTGAAGCTTTCTTT.

In this sample, this clonotype turned up a few times. The J gene is TRBJ2-2, the V gene TRBV29-1, with 7 nucleotides matching TRBD1. Germline loops: CDR1 SQVTM, CDR2 ANQGSEA. The CDR3 totals 14 residues. With V trimmed by 4 bases and J by 2 bases, 4 bases remained unmatched. CDR3 DNA: TGCAGCGTTGGACGACAGGGTAACACCGGGGAGCTGTTTTTT. Amino acids: CSVGRQGNTGELFF.

The chain uses TRBV20-1 and TRBJ2-1; 15 bases are a match to TRBD2. Germline CDR1 and CDR2: DFQATT and SNEGSKA (reference sequence). J lost 0 bases, V lost 3 bases, and 3 bases had no gene match. The CDR3 totals 17 residues. CDR3 residues: CSASGTSGGHSYNEQFF. The CDR3 nucleotides are TGCAGTGCTAGTGGGACTAGCGGGGGGCACTCCTACAATGAGCAGTTCTTC.

Of note for this clonotype: Since a much larger clone is just one base distant, this may be a read error. V usage is TRBV27 and J usage is TRBJ2-2, with 7 bases fitting TRBD2. In germline, CDR1 is MNHEY, CDR2 SMNVEV (reference sequence). The CDR3 extends over 13 amino acids. The CDR3 sequence is CASKREGTWELFF. CDR3 sequence (DNA): TGTGCCAGCAAGAGGGAGGGCACCTGGGAGCTGTTTTTT.

The chain links TRBV3-1 to TRBJ2-1; 9 bases match TRBD1. The CDR3 is 15 amino acids. In germline, CDR1 is LGHDT, CDR2 YNNKEL (reference sequence). The junction had 5 bases not matched to a gene; V was cut back by 2 bases and J by 6 bases. CDR3 sequence reads: CASSQTGGAVNEQFF. The CDR3 DNA reads TGTGCCAGCAGCCAAACAGGGGGCGCCGTCAATGAGCAGTTCTTC.

At least ten counts were recorded for this clonotype. The V and J genes are TRBV5-1 and TRBJ2-1; 7 nucleotides match TRBD1. This CDR3 has 13 residues. With V trimmed by 4 bases and J by 10 bases, 8 bases remained unmatched. Germline V gives CDR1 SGHRS, CDR2 YFSETQ. The CDR3 sequence: CASSGTGVREQFF. In DNA form, the CDR3 reads TGCGCCAGCAGCGGAACAGGGGTTCGAGAGCAGTTCTTC.